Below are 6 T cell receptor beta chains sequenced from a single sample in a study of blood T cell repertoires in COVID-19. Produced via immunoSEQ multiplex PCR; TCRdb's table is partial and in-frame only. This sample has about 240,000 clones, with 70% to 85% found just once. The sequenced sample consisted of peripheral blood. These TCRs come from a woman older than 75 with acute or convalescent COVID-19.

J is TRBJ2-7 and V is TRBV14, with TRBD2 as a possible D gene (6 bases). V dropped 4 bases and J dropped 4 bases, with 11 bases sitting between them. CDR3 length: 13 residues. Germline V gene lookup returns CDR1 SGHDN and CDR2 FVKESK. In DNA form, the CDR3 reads TGTGCCAGCAGCCGGGACTTGGGATACGAGCAGTACTTC. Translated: CASSRDLGYEQYF.

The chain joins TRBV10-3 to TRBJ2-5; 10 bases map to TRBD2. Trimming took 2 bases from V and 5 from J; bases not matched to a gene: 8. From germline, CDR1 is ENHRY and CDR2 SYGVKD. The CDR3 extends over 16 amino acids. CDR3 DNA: TGTGCCATCAGTGAGGGGAAGCGGGGGGGCACGGAGACCCAGTACTTC. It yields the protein CAISEGKRGGTETQYF.

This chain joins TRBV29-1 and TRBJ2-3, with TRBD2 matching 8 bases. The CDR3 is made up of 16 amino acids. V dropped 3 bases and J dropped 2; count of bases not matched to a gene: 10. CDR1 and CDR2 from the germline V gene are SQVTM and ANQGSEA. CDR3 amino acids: CSVDGSGESHTDTQYF. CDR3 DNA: TGCAGCGTTGATGGTAGCGGGGAGAGCCACACAGATACGCAGTATTTT.

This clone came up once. CDR3 nucleotides: TGTGCCAGCTCACCCTTTGACAGCGCGGATGGCTACACCTTC. Translating gives CASSPFDSADGYTF. V is TRBV18 and J is TRBJ1-2, with a weak D call TRBD1 (5 bases). With 3 bases removed from V and 6 bases from J, the gap between germline ends came to 14 bases. This CDR3 spans 14 amino acids. CDR1 and CDR2 from the germline V gene are KGHSH and LQKENI.

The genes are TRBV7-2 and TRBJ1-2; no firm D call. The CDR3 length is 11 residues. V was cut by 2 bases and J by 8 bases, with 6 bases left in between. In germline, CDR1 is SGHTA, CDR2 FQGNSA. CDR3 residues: CASSLYRGYTF. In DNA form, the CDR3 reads TGTGCCAGCAGCTTATATCGGGGCTACACCTTC.

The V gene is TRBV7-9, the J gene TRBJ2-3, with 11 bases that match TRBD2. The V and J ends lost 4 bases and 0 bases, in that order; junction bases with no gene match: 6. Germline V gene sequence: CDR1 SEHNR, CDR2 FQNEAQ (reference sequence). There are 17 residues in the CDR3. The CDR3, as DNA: TGTGCCAGCAGCTGGCCCAGACTAGCGGGGAGCACAGATACGCAGTATTTT. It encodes CASSWPRLAGSTDTQYF. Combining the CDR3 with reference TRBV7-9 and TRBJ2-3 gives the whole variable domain DTGVSQNPRHKITKRGQNVTFRCDPISEHNRLYWYRQTLGQGPEFLTYFQNEAQLEKSRLLSDRFSAERPKGSFSTLEIQRTEQGDSAMYLCASSWPRLAGSTDTQYFGPGTRLTVL.